This TCR beta chain was captured in a study of T-cell reconstitution after alpha-beta-depleted transplantation in children. The CDR3 loop spans 13 amino acids. V dropped 7 bases and J dropped 0 bases, with 10 bases sitting between them. Germline V lookup: CDR1 SNHLY, CDR2 FYNNEI. Ten or more counts support this clonotype. For TCRbeta, the library was prepared with unique molecular identifiers. TCRdb re-called the PCR reads through MiXCR, storing one row per CDR3 protein. The repertoire includes approximately 500,000 distinct CDR3 sequences, 10% of them detected once, and about 2.1% sits in the top ten.

The chain joins TRBV2 to TRBJ2-7; no reliable D call. The sample here was PBMCs, taken before TCRalphabeta/CD19-depleted stem cell transplant. This clonotype was sampled from a child between 2 and 9 years old with inherited bone marrow failure, due to receive a stem cell transplant. Here the CDR3 reads CASKVRSSYEQYF. Written as DNA, the CDR3 is TGTGCCAGCAAGGTCAGAAGCTCCTACGAGCAGTACTTC.